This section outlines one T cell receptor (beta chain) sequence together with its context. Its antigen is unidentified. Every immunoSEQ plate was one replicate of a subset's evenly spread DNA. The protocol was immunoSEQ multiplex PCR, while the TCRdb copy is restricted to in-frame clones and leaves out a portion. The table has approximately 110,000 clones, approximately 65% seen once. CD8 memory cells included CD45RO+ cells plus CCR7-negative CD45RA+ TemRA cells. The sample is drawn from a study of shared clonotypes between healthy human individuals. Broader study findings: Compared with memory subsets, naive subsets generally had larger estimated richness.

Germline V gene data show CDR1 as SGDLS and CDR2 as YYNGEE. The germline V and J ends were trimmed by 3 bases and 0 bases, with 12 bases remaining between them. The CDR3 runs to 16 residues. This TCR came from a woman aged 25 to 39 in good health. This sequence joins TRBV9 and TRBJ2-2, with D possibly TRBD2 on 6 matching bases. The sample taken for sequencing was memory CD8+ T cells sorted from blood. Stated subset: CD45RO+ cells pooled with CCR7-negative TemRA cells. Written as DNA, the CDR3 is TGTGCCAGCAGCGCCCGGGACTCCACGAACACCGGGGAGCTGTTTTTT. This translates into CASSARDSTNTGELFF.